This TCR beta chain is drawn from a study of T cells expressing NK-cell markers. The overall study: Cells sorted as CD3+CD56+NKG2C+, CD3+CD56+NKG2C- and CD3+CD56-NKG2C+ T cells supplied the TCR beta repertoires. Sequencing covered eight donors, seven HCMV-seropositive and one seronegative.

Template switching by 5'RACE with UMIs generated the TCR beta cDNA. TCRdb re-called the 5' RACE reads and gives one entry per CDR3 protein, without DNA. This sample's table reports under 500,000 distinct CDR3 sequences. Germline assignment: CDR1 DFQATT and CDR2 SNEGSKA (reference sequence). The CDR3 has 17 residues. Concerning this clonotype itself: The antigen remains unidentified.

The study's findings and limits: 1.0-7.0% of CD8+ T cells in about 6 donors belonged to dominant NKG2C+ clonotypes.

Sequencing input: blood T cells: a sorted CD56 or NKG2C T cell subset, CD4+ or CD8+ T cells, or bulk PBMC T cells (not recorded which). The source is a woman between 18 and 70 years old in good health. The V call is TRBV20-1, the J call TRBJ2-7; the TCRdb D gene call, TRBD1, has no DNA to confirm it. The CDR3 region is CSARATSEGHPFYEQYF.